This TCR beta chain is from a study of Graves' ophthalmopathy and Graves' hyperthyroidism. Study outcomes and limitations: The model's prediction of ophthalmopathy progression had 70.59% sensitivity and approximately 76% specificity.

In the case of this clonotype: Its antigen is undetermined.

Transcripts of RNA were the source for amplifying TCR beta CDR3 regions. RT-PCR in the first round used HTBI primers; a second-round multiplex PCR followed. TCRdb used MiXCR to reprocess the multiplex PCR reads, holding one entry per CDR3 protein. This table has 200,000 to 250,000 distinct CDR3 sequences, about a fifth appearing once. It was from about 10 ml of fresh peripheral blood that the PBMCs came. After removal of 6 bases from V and 3 bases from J, the junction contained 3 bases not matched to a gene. This CDR3 contains 13 residues. The germline CDR1 and CDR2 sequences are LGHDT and YNNKEL (reference sequence).

The receptor's source is a woman between 50 and 59 years old with Graves' ophthalmopathy. What was sequenced was peripheral blood. J is TRBJ1-2 and V is TRBV3-1; TRBD1 matches 8 bases. CDR3 region: CASRETGDYGYTF. The DNA for the CDR3 is TGTGCCAGCAGGGAGACAGGGGACTATGGCTACACCTTC.